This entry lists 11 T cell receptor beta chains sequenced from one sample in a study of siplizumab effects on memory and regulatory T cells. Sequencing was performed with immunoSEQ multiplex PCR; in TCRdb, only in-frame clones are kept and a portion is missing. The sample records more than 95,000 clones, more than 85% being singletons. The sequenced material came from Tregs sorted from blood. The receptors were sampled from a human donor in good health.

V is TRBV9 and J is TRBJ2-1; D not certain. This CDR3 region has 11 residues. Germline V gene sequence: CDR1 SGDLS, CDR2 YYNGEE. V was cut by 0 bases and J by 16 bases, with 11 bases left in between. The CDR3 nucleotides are TGTGCCAGCAGCGTAGGGTCCGTCATATTCTTC. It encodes CASSVGSVIFF. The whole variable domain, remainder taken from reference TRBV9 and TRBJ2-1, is DSGVTQTPKHLITATGQRVTLRCSPRSGDLSVYWYQQSLDQGLQFLIQYYNGEERAKGNILERFSAQQFPDLHSELNLSSLELGDSALYFCASSVGSVIFFGPGTRLTVL.

The CDR3 DNA is TGTGCCAGCAGCGGGGCCCTCTCGCCCCTCCACTTT. It yields the protein CASSGALSPLHF. The chain has TRBV2 and TRBJ1-6, with a weak D call TRBD1 (5 bases). Trimming left V 6 bases short and J 13 bases short, with 13 bases between. The CDR3 is 12 residues long. The germline CDR1 and CDR2 sequences are SNHLY and FYNNEI.

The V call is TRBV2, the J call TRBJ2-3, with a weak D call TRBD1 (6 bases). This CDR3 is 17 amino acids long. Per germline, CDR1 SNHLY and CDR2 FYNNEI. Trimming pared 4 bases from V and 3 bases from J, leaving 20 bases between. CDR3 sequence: CASSVGAGLVMTDTQYF. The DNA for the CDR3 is TGTGCCAGCAGTGTGGGGGCAGGGTTGGTGATGACAGATACGCAGTATTTT. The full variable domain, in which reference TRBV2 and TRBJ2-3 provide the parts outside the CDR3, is EPEVTQTPSHQVTQMGQEVILRCVPISNHLYFYWYRQILGQKVEFLVSFYNNEISEKSEIFDDQFSVERPDGSNFTLKIRSTKLEDSAMYFCASSVGAGLVMTDTQYFGPGTRLTVL.

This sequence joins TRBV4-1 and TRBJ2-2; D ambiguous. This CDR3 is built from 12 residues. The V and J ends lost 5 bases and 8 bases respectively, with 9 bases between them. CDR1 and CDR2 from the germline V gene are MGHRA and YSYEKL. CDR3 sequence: CASSLKMGELFF. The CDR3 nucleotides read TGCGCCAGCAGCTTGAAAATGGGGGAGCTGTTTTTT.

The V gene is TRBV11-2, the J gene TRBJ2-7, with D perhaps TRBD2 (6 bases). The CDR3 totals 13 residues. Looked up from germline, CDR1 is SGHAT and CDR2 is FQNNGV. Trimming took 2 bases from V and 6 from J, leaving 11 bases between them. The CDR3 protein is CASSLSGPPEQYF. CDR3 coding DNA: TGTGCCAGCAGCTTAAGCGGGCCCCCCGAGCAGTACTTC.

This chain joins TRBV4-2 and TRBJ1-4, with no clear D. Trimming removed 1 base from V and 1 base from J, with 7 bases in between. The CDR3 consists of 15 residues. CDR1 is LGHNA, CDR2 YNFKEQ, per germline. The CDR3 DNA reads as TGTGCCAGCAGCCAAGCCCTGGGAACTAATGAAAAACTGTTTTTT. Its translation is CASSQALGTNEKLFF.

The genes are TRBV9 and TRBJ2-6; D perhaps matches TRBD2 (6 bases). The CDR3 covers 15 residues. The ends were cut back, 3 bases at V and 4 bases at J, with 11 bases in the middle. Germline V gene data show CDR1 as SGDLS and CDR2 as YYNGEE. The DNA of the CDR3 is TGTGCCAGCAGCGGGATAGCGGTCGGGGCCAACGTCCTGACTTTC. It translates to CASSGIAVGANVLTF.

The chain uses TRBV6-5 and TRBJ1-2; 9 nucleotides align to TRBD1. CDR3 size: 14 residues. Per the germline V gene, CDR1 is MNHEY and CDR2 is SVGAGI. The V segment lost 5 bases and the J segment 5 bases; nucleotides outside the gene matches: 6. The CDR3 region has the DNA TGTGCCAGCAGTGGCGACGACAGGGGGTATGGCTACACCTTC. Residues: CASSGDDRGYGYTF.

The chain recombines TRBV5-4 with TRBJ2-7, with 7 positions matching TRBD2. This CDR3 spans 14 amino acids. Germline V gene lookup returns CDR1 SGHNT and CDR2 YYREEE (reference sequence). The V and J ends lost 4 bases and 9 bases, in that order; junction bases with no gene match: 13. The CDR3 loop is CASSGDTGGGVQYF. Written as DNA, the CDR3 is TGTGCCAGCAGCGGGGATACGGGGGGTGGTGTGCAGTACTTC.

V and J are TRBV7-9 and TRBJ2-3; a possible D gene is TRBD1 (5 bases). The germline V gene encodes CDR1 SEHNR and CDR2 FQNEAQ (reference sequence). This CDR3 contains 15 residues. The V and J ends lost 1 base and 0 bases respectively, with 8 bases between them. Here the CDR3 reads CASSLVQASTDTQYF. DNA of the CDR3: TGTGCCAGCAGCTTAGTACAGGCTAGCACAGATACGCAGTATTTT.

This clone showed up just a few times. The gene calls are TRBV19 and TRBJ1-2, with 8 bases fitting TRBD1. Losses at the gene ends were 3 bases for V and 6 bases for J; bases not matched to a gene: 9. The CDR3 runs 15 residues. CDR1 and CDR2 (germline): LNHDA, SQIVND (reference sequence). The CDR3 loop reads CASSIQGAQRNGYTF. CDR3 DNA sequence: TGTGCCAGTAGTATTCAGGGGGCGCAACGGAATGGCTACACCTTC.